This T cell receptor (beta chain) was profiled in a study of shared clonotypes between healthy human individuals. Findings of the study overall: Between a few donors, naive CD4 clonotypes were shared at a level of about 5%.

The authors split each subset's genomic DNA evenly across several immunoSEQ plates. Libraries were prepared by immunoSEQ multiplex PCR; TCRdb keeps only in-frame clonotypes and omits some of them. The sample shows some 1,900,000 clones, about 95% of them seen only once. Positively selected for CCR7, the CD45RO-negative cells used as naive CD8 cells excluded terminally differentiated effector memory CD45RA+ cells. Healthy HIV-negative adults without recent acute infections or vaccinations served as donors. Adult Caucasians living in Nashville, Tennessee made up all of the donors. Comments on this clone: Its antigen is still unknown.

The sample comprised naive CD8+ T cells sorted from blood. The clonotype comes from a young man in good health.

DNA for the CDR3: TGTGCCAGCACGTTCTACAATGAGCAGTTCTTC. Translating it yields CASTFYNEQFF. The rearrangement uses TRBV21-1 and TRBJ2-1; whether TRBD2, the table's D call, matches the DNA was not checked. TRBV21-1 is an annotated pseudogene. This CDR3 comprises 11 residues.